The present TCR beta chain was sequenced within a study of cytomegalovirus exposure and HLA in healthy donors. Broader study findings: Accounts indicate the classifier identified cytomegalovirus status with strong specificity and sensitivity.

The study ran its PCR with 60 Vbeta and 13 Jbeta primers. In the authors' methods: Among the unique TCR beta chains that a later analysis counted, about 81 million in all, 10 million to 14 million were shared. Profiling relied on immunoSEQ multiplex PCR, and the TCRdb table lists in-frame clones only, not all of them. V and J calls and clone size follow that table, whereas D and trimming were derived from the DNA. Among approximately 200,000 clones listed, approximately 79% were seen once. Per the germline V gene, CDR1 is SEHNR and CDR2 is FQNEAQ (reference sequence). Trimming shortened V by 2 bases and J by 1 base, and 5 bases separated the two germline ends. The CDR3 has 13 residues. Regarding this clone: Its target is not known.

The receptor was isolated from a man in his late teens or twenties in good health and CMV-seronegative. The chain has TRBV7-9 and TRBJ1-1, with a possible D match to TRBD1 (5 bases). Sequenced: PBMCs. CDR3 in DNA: TGTGCCAGCAGCTTAACAGGGAACACTGAAGCTTTCTTT. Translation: CASSLTGNTEAFF. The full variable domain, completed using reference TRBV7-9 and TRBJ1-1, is DTGVSQNPRHKITKRGQNVTFRCDPISEHNRLYWYRQTLGQGPEFLTYFQNEAQLEKSRLLSDRFSAERPKGSFSTLEIQRTEQGDSAMYLCASSLTGNTEAFFGQGTRLTVV.